This T cell receptor beta chain was recovered during a study of CD8 T cell repertoires and HIV-1 epitope variants. V dropped 0 bases and J dropped 1; count of bases not matched to a gene: 2. This CDR3 comprises 16 residues. The germline V gene encodes CDR1 LNHDA and CDR2 SQIVND (reference sequence). Overall study findings and caveats: Beta chains alone show antigen proliferation, not cytokine profile or function.

Measured with immunoSEQ multiplex PCR; TCRdb has only the in-frame clones, and not every one. The sample has 2,200 or so clones, approximately 64% seen once. This clone has just one count. The antigen remains undetermined. This receptor was obtained from a male donor with HIV. Material: cultured CD8+ T cells derived from PBMCs. J is TRBJ2-1 and V is TRBV19, with 8 bases that match TRBD2. CDR3 sequence: CASSIEGGRSYNEQFF. In nucleotides, the CDR3 is TGTGCCAGTAGTATAGAGGGCGGGAGGTCCTACAATGAGCAGTTCTTC.